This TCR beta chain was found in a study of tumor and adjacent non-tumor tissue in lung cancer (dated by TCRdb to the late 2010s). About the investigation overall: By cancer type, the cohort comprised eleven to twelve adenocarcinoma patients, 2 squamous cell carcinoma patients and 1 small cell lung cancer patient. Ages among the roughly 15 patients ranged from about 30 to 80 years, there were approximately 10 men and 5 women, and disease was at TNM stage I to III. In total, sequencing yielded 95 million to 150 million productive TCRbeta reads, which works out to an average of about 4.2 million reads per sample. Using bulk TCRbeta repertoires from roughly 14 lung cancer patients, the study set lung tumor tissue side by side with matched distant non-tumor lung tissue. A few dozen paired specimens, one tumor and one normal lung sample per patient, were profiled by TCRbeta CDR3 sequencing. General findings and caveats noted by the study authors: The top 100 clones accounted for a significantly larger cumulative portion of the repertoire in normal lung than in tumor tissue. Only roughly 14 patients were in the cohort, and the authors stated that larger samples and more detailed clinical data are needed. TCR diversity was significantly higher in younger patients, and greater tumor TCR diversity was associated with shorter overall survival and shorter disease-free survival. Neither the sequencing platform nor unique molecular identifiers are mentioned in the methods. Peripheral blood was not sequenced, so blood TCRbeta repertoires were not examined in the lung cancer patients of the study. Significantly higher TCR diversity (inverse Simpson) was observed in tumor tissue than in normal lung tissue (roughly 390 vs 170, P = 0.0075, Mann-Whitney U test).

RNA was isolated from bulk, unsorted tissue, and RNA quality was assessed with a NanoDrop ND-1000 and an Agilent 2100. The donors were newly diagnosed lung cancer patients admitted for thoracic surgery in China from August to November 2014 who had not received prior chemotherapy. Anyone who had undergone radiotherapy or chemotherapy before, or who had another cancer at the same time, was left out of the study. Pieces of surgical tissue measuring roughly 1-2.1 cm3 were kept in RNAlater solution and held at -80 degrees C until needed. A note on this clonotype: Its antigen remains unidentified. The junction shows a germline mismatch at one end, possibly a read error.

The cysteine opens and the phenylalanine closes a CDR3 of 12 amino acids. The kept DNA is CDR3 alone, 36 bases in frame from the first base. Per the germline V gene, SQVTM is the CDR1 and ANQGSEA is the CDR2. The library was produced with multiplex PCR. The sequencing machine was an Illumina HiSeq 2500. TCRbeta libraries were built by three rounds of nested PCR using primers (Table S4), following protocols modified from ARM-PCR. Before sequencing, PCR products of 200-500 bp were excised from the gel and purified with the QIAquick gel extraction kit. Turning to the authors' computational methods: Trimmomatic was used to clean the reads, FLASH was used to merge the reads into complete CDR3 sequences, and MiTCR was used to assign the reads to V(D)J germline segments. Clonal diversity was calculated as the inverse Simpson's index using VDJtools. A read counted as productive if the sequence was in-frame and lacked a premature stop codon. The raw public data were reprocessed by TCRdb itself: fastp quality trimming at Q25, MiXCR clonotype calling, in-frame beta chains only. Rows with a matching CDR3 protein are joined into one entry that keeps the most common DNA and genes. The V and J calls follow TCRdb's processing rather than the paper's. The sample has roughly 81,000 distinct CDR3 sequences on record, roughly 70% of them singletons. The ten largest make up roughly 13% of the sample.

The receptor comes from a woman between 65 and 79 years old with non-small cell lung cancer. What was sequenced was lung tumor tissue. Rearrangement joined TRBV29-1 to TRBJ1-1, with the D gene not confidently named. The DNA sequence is TGCAGCGTTAGAGGTGGCGACACTGAAGCTTTTTTT. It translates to CSVRGGDTEAFF.